This entry describes one TCR beta chain. What it binds is not known. The germline CDR1 and CDR2 sequences are SGHDT and YYEEEE. The V end lost 2 bases, the J end lost 9 bases, and 15 bases lay between the germline ends. The CDR3 contains 14 residues. The sample is drawn from a study of cytomegalovirus exposure and HLA in healthy donors. Whole-study context: HLA-typed donors were the source of around 85 million unique TCRs held in an early data release. Study outcomes and limitations: As a later analysis showed, several of the most significant clusters appeared to be linked to common viral pathogens.

It was with 60 Vbeta and 13 Jbeta primers that the PCR ran. Here immunoSEQ multiplex PCR was the method, and the copy in TCRdb shows in-frame clones only, minus some. The repertoire holds 200,000 to 250,000 clones, with 77% as singletons. Material for sequencing was PBMCs. V gene TRBV5-6 combines with J gene TRBJ2-1; TRBD2 might be the D (6 bases). The origin of this receptor is a woman aged 60-75 years in good health and CMV-seropositive. For the CDR3, the DNA is TGTGCCAGCAGCTTCCTTGGGAGCGGGCTTGAGCAGTTCTTC. It translates to CASSFLGSGLEQFF.